The clone carrying this TCR beta chain was recorded many times. The source of the sample is a study of blood T cells in healthy people across ages. Donor samples were obtained from healthy Caucasian individuals from Russia, aged 6 to 90. Germline V gene sequence: CDR1 DFQATT, CDR2 SNEGSKA (reference sequence). The CDR3 runs 14 residues. V was clipped by 3 bases and J by 4 bases; unmatched bases: 8. Then a second PCR, running roughly 6 to 12 cycles, was carried out with a sample-barcoded 5' primer and a J-beta primer mix. MiXCR, applied by TCRdb to the 5' RACE reads, yields one record per CDR3 protein. The sample includes about 750,000 distinct CDR3 sequences, about 55% of them seen just once.

Material for sequencing was blood. The source of this sequence is an elderly man in good health. The chain joins TRBV20-1 to TRBJ2-7; 8 bases line up with TRBD2. This CDR3 reads CSASRAGEIYEQYF. The CDR3 region has the DNA TGCAGTGCTAGTCGAGCGGGAGAAATTTACGAGCAGTACTTC.